This TCR beta chain was captured by sequencing in a study of blood T cell repertoires in COVID-19. Study information: Collection of acute and convalescent COVID-19 samples took place in the United States, Italy and Spain. T cells, B-cell-depleted T cells, or PBMCs provided the cDNA or gDNA that served as material.

Authors' analysis steps: How many nucleated cells were present was estimated from reference gene primer amplification. Here immunoSEQ multiplex PCR was the method, and the copy in TCRdb shows in-frame clones only, minus some. That table furnishes V, J and clone size, whereas the DNA furnished D and trimming. The repertoire has roughly 120,000 clones, roughly 88% of them found once; the top ten carry around 5%. CDR3 size: 15 residues. Germline lookup yields CDR1 SGDLS and CDR2 YYNGEE. Trimming took 0 bases from V and 6 from J; bases not matched to a gene: 4. The sequence derives from a human donor in a cohort sampled during active COVID-19. Sequenced: peripheral blood. This sequence joins TRBV9 and TRBJ2-1; 9 nucleotides agree with TRBD2. CDR3 residues: CASSVVAGDLNEQFF. As DNA, the CDR3 is TGTGCCAGCAGCGTAGTAGCGGGAGACCTCAATGAGCAGTTCTTC.